This is a list of T cell receptor beta chains from one sample in a study of CD8 T cells in Susac syndrome. A single record per CDR3 protein comes from TCRdb applying MiXCR to the immunoSEQ multiplex PCR reads. The table includes around 23,000 distinct CDR3 sequences, roughly 93% detected once. Source material: CD8+ T cells from PBMCs. Receptor source: a human donor with Susac syndrome. Both conserved end residues are part of each CDR3.

>TRBV6-5|TRBJ1-4
CASSYRMQPSNEKLFF
>TRBV6-5|TRBJ2-7
CASSYGGTEQYF
>TRBV4-2|TRBJ2-2
CASSHPIRTGVNTGELFF
>TRBV5-1|TRBJ2-7
CASSLEADEQYF
>TRBV27|TRBJ2-7
CASSLSGRVYEQYF
>TRBV5-1|TRBJ1-5
CASSLGPGQPQHF
>TRBV29-1|TRBJ2-2
CSVETVSGTGVLTGELFF
>TRBV19|TRBJ2-7
CASSFSPTYEQYF
>TRBV28|TRBJ1-5
CASSLTEDRGDNQPQHF
>TRBV7-8|TRBJ1-2
CASSSGDGYTF
>TRBV5-4|TRBJ1-1
CASSLDRSSHEAFF
>TRBV24-1|TRBJ2-1
CATSDSLLGSLYNEQFF
>TRBV6-5|TRBJ2-1
CASSYMDLRGNEQFF
>TRBV29-1|TRBJ2-7
CSVEPGQGAHEQYF